These T cell receptor beta chains were read from a single sample in a study of circulating and synovial CD4+ cells in juvenile arthritis. The method was immunoSEQ multiplex PCR; TCRdb's version includes in-frame clones alone and lacks a portion of them. This table has 2,500 to 4,000 clones, roughly 84% appearing once. The material sequenced was CD4+ T cells from synovial fluid. The source is a human donor with juvenile idiopathic arthritis. CDR3s include the opening cysteine and the closing phenylalanine or tryptophan. D genes are given only for firm matches. Expanded clones get a size class; other rows say once, few or many, or leave the size out.

j_call v_call d_call clone_size cdr3_nt cdr3_aa
TRBJ2-3 TRBV9 - - TGTGCCAGCGGGCGTCCCAGCACAGATACGCAGTATTTT CASGRPSTDTQYF
TRBJ1-3 TRBV5-5 - - TGTGCCAGCAGCTTGGGGCTGAACTCTGGAAACACCATATATTTT CASSLGLNSGNTIYF
TRBJ2-1 TRBV19 - - TGTGCCAGTAGTTCTATCTATGAGCAGTTCTTC CASSSIYEQFF
TRBJ1-4 TRBV28 TRBD1 once TGTGCCAGCAGTCTCCGGGACAGGGAAAATGAAAAACTGTTTTTT CASSLRDRENEKLFF
TRBJ2-5 TRBV5-4 - - TGTGCCAGCAGCTTGCCTACCCAAGAGACCCAGTACTTC CASSLPTQETQYF
TRBJ1-5 TRBV7-2 TRBD1 - TGTGCCAGCAGCTTACGGGGGAGGACAGGAATTTCACACAATCAGCCCCAGCATTTT CASSLRGRTGISHNQPQHF
TRBJ2-1 TRBV11-2 TRBD2 few TGTGCCAGCAGCTTAGATAGCGGGGGGGCCAATGAGCAGTTCTTC CASSLDSGGANEQFF
TRBJ1-1 TRBV5-1 - few TGCGCCAGCAGCTTGCTCCTACAGGGGAACACTGAAGCTTTCTTT CASSLLLQGNTEAFF
TRBJ1-3 TRBV28 - - TGTGCCAGCAGTCCCCAGGGTAGGCTTTCTGGAAACACCATATATTTT CASSPQGRLSGNTIYF
TRBJ1-6 TRBV19 - few TGTGCCAGTAGTACGGGGCAGGGGAATTCACCCCTCCACTTT CASSTGQGNSPLHF
TRBJ2-2 TRBV5-6 - - TGTGCCAGCAGCTTGTTCGCAGGGAACACCGGGGAGCTGTTTTTT CASSLFAGNTGELFF
TRBJ1-4 TRBV5-1 TRBD1 few TGCGCCAGCAGCCTGGGACAGCCGACAACTAATGAAAAACTGTTTTTT CASSLGQPTTNEKLFF
TRBJ1-1 TRBV5-1 - - TGCGCCAGCAGCTTGGATCCAGGGAACACTGAAGCTTTCTTT CASSLDPGNTEAFF
TRBJ1-3 TRBV7-8 - few TGTGCCAGCAGCTTCGTCCGGGGCTCTGGAAACACCATATATTTT CASSFVRGSGNTIYF
TRBJ1-4 TRBV7-2 - - TGTGCCAGCAGCCGTGCAACTAATGAAAAACTGTTTTTT CASSRATNEKLFF
TRBJ1-2 TRBV16 TRBD1 - TGTGCCAGCAGCCAATCGAGGGGACAGGGTGGCTACACCTTC CASSQSRGQGGYTF
TRBJ1-5 TRBV11-2 - - TGTGCCAGCAGCCAGGGAAATAGCAATCAGCCCCAGCATTTT CASSQGNSNQPQHF
TRBJ1-3 TRBV6-1 - - TGTGCCAGCAGTGAAGCCAGATCTGGAAACACCATATATTTT CASSEARSGNTIYF
TRBJ1-2 TRBV27 - - TGTGCCAGCAGTTACCGACAAAACTATGGCTACACCTTC CASSYRQNYGYTF
TRBJ2-1 TRBV19 TRBD2 - TGTGCCAGTAGCAACCTAACTAGCGGGAGCCACAATGAGCAGTTCTTC CASSNLTSGSHNEQFF
TRBJ2-5 TRBV18 TRBD1 - TGTGCCAGCTCATCACAGGGGGCAACAGAGACCCAGTACTTC CASSSQGATETQYF
TRBJ2-1 TRBV4-3 TRBD2 few TGCGCCAGCAGCCAAGTCAGCGGGAGGCAGTACAATGAGCAGTTCTTC CASSQVSGRQYNEQFF
TRBJ2-7 TRBV27 TRBD1 - TGTGCCAGCGGACAGGGCTATACTTACGAGCAGTACTTC CASGQGYTYEQYF
TRBJ2-3 TRBV30 TRBD1 - TGTGCCTGGAGTAGCCTGACAGGGGCGATCACAGATACGCAGTATTTT CAWSSLTGAITDTQYF
TRBJ2-3 TRBV18 TRBD2 - TGTGCCAGCTCACCGCGGCTAGCGGGGGGGCCGGGCACAGATACGCAGTATTTT CASSPRLAGGPGTDTQYF
TRBJ2-7 TRBV11-2 - once TGTGCCAGCAGCTTAGATTGGGCAGTGACATACGAGCAGTACTTC CASSLDWAVTYEQYF
TRBJ1-2 TRBV4-1 - once TGCGCCAGCAGCCAAACCGACACTCCTAACTATGGCTACACCTTC CASSQTDTPNYGYTF
TRBJ2-3 TRBV4-1 - - TGCGCCAGCAGCGATCGACAGGCAGATACGCAGTATTTT CASSDRQADTQYF
TRBJ2-3 TRBV7-9 TRBD2 - TGTGCCAGCAGCTCAACTAGCGGGAGGTTGGATACGCAGTATTTT CASSSTSGRLDTQYF
TRBJ1-5 TRBV19 TRBD1 - TGTGCCAGTAGTATTGGTGGGACAGGGGATCAGCCCCAGCATTTT CASSIGGTGDQPQHF
TRBJ2-7 TRBV5-1 TRBD2 once TGCGCCAGCAGGGGACTAGCGGCCAATTACGAGCAGTACTTC CASRGLAANYEQYF
TRBJ2-5 TRBV19 TRBD1 - TGTGCCAGTAGTATCCATTGGACAGGGGCAATGGAGACCCAGTACTTC CASSIHWTGAMETQYF